The 21 T cell receptor beta chains listed next were all sequenced from one sample in a study of T-cell memory formation after mild COVID-19. In TCRdb, the 5' RACE reads were re-called with MiXCR into one record per CDR3 protein. In the table there are 530,000 or so distinct CDR3 sequences, 17% of which are singletons. What was sequenced was PBMCs or a T cell subset sorted from them (not recorded which). All receptors derive from an adult woman who had mild COVID-19 (a few samples of this study predate the infection). Cell type and time point are not known.

A few counts support this clonotype. V usage is TRBV12-5 and J usage is TRBJ2-2; tentative D call: TRBD2 (5 bases). The CDR3 is 13 residues long. CDR1 is LGHNT, CDR2 FRNRAP, per germline. V gave up 3 bases and J gave up 6 bases, with 8 bases separating them. CDR3 sequence reads: CASGLTGSGELFF. For the CDR3, the DNA is TGTGCTAGTGGTTTAACGGGGTCCGGGGAGCTGTTTTTT.

This clonotype was seen a few times. This chain links TRBV12-3 or TRBV12-4 with TRBJ2-1; TRBD2 aligns across 9 bases. V lost 5 bases to trimming and J lost 5 bases; unmatched junction nucleotides: 1. This CDR3 region has 13 residues. CDR3 sequence (DNA): TGTGCCAGCAGTAGCGGGGGGAACAATGAGCAGTTCTTC. Protein: CASSSGGNNEQFF.

This clonotype was seen more than once but under ten times. This chain joins TRBV6-4 and TRBJ2-1; D is unclear. The CDR3 runs 12 residues. Trimming removed 3 bases at V and 6 bases at J, with 6 bases between. Germline-derived CDR1 and CDR2 are MRHNA and SNTAGT. The CDR3 sequence is CASSDGPNEQFF. CDR3 coding DNA: TGTGCCAGCAGTGATGGGCCCAATGAGCAGTTCTTC.

The J gene is TRBJ2-1, the V gene TRBV24-1, with TRBD2 matching 12 bases. The CDR3 loop spans 15 amino acids. Germline-derived CDR1 and CDR2 are KGHDR and SFDVKD. With 5 bases clipped from V and 8 bases from J, the junction kept 6 bases outside the gene matches. This CDR3 is CATSGLAGVWHEQFF. The CDR3 DNA reads TGTGCCACCAGTGGACTAGCGGGAGTGTGGCATGAGCAGTTCTTC.

The chain recombines TRBV5-5 with TRBJ1-2; 7 bases agree with TRBD1. CDR1 and CDR2 (germline): SGHKS, YYEKEE (reference sequence). CDR3 length equals 17 residues. After removal of 0 bases from V and 4 bases from J, the junction contained 12 bases not matched to a gene. CDR3 sequence (DNA): TGTGCCAGCAGCTTGGCAACAGGGGCACAGCCTCTCTATGGCTACACCTTC. Protein sequence: CASSLATGAQPLYGYTF.

V usage is TRBV7-2 and J usage is TRBJ2-1; D unresolved. The CDR3 consists of 18 residues. V lost 0 bases and J 1 base, leaving 16 bases between the germline ends. The germline V gene has CDR1 SGHTA and CDR2 FQGNSA. CDR3: CASSLARSASQSYNEQFF. CDR3 coding DNA: TGTGCCAGCAGCTTAGCTCGGAGCGCTAGTCAGTCCTACAATGAGCAGTTCTTC.

The chain links TRBV5-1 to TRBJ2-7, with 11 bases that match TRBD1. This CDR3 has 14 amino acids. Germline V lookup: CDR1 SGHRS, CDR2 YFSETQ. The trim removed 4 bases at V and 5 bases at J, leaving 5 bases unmatched. The CDR3 DNA reads as TGCGCCAGCAGCCCGGGACAGGGGGACGACGAGCAGTACTTC. It specifies CASSPGQGDDEQYF.

The chain uses TRBV5-1 and TRBJ2-2; the match to TRBD2 covers 13 bases. CDR1 is SGHRS and CDR2 is YFSETQ in the germline V gene. This CDR3 has 14 residues. With V trimmed by 9 bases and J by 6 bases, 5 bases remained unmatched. The CDR3 nucleotides read TGCGCCACCGGACTAGCGGGAGATTCCGGGGAGCTGTTTTTT. It encodes CATGLAGDSGELFF.

This clonotype turned up a few times. The CDR3 DNA follows: TGCGCCAGCAGTCACCTCACGGAGGGGAGGTACGAGCAGTACTTC. It is translated as CASSHLTEGRYEQYF. The chain recombines TRBV4-1 with TRBJ2-7; D is perhaps TRBD2 (6 bases). Germline lookup yields CDR1 MGHRA and CDR2 YSYEKL. CDR3 size: 15 residues. The ends were cut back, 6 bases at V and 4 bases at J, with 19 bases in the middle.

The chain recombines TRBV20-1 with TRBJ1-6; no clear D gene. This CDR3 comprises 15 residues. CDR1 is DFQATT, CDR2 SNEGSKA, per germline (reference sequence). Deletions cut 4 bases from V and 0 bases from J, with 10 bases between. The CDR3 DNA reads as TGCAGTGCTATCATCGGAGGCTCCTATAATTCACCCCTCCACTTT. Translated: CSAIIGGSYNSPLHF.

This clonotype was observed many times. This rearrangement joins TRBV7-9 to TRBJ1-2; D is unresolved. The CDR3 contains 11 residues. In germline, CDR1 is SEHNR, CDR2 FQNEAQ (reference sequence). The V end lost 5 bases, the J end lost 14 bases, and 15 bases lay between the germline ends. CDR3 bases: TGTGCCAGCAGCGGAACGGTTGAGTGGACCTTC. It codes for CASSGTVEWTF.

The rearrangement uses TRBV30 and TRBJ2-7; the D is unclear. The CDR3 covers 16 residues. Trimming took off 1 base at V and 3 bases at J, with 19 bases between the two ends. The germline CDR1 and CDR2 sequences are GTSNPN and SVGIG (reference sequence). CDR3 bases: TGTGCCTGGAGTGCCCCCGATCCAACTCTGAACTACGAGCAGTACTTC. Encoded protein: CAWSAPDPTLNYEQYF.

This clonotype was found a few times. The gene calls are TRBV12-3 or TRBV12-4 and TRBJ1-1; 8 bases agree with TRBD1. This CDR3 is 14 amino acids long. Trimming removed 5 bases from V and 1 base from J; junction bases left unmatched: 3. CDR3 DNA: TGTGCCAGCAGTCCAGGGGGCGAGAACACTGAAGCTTTCTTT. Translated: CASSPGGENTEAFF.

This clonotype was observed a few times. This rearrangement joins TRBV12-3 or TRBV12-4 to TRBJ2-1, with TRBD2 identical over 7 bases. The CDR3 length is 16 residues. With V trimmed by 3 bases and J by 12 bases, 17 bases remained unmatched. The CDR3 is CASSFGGGAKSMRQFF. Here the CDR3 DNA reads TGTGCCAGCAGTTTTGGGGGGGGAGCGAAATCTATGAGGCAGTTCTTC.

This clonotype was counted a few times. The chain employs TRBV6-5 and TRBJ2-3, with 7 bases fitting TRBD2. Germline CDR1 reads MNHEY; CDR2 reads SVGAGI. J gave up 0 bases and V 5 bases, and 11 bases lay outside the gene matches. CDR3 size: 17 residues. The CDR3 spells CASSRFISSGSTDTQYF. CDR3 bases: TGTGCCAGCAGTCGATTTATTTCTAGCGGCAGCACAGATACGCAGTATTTT.

V is TRBV7-2 and J is TRBJ2-5; D is perhaps TRBD2 (6 bases). The CDR3 extends over 12 amino acids. The V end lost 5 bases, the J end lost 4 bases, and 8 bases lay between the germline ends. The germline V gene has CDR1 SGHTA and CDR2 FQGNSA. For the CDR3, the DNA is TGTGCCAGCAGCGGGCGGGGAGAGACCCAGTACTTC. Translation gives CASSGRGETQYF. The whole variable domain, remainder taken from reference TRBV7-2 and TRBJ2-5, is GAGVSQSPSNKVTEKGKDVELRCDPISGHTALYWYRQSLGQGLEFLIYFQGNSAPDKSGLPSDRFSAERTGGSVSTLTIQRTQQEDSAVYLCASSGRGETQYFGPGTRLLVL.

This clonotype was counted a few times. The DNA of the CDR3 is TGTGCCAGCAGCGTAGTAGATCTGAGCTCTGGGGCCAACGTCCTGACTTTC. This encodes CASSVVDLSSGANVLTF. The chain uses TRBV9 and TRBJ2-6; no definite D call. The ends were cut back, 0 bases at V and 0 bases at J, with 10 bases in the middle. CDR1 and CDR2 (germline): SGDLS, YYNGEE. This CDR3 spans 17 amino acids.

This clonotype was counted at least ten times. J is TRBJ2-3 and V is TRBV19, with D uncertain. Germline values: CDR1 LNHDA, CDR2 SQIVND (reference sequence). V was pared by 6 bases and J by 6 bases, with 13 bases between. This CDR3 comprises 13 residues. The CDR3 nucleotides read TGTGCCAGTAGCCCTTACCTTGGGGATACGCAGTATTTT. Its protein is CASSPYLGDTQYF. Together with reference TRBV19 and TRBJ2-3, the CDR3 gives the full variable domain: DGGITQSPKYLFRKEGQNVTLSCEQNLNHDAMYWYRQDPGQGLRLIYYSQIVNDFQKGDIAEGYSVSREKKESFPLTVTSAQKNPTAFYLCASSPYLGDTQYFGPGTRLTVL.

The chain links TRBV20-1 to TRBJ1-5; D is ambiguous. V was pared by 0 bases and J by 6 bases, with 6 bases between. Germline lookup yields CDR1 DFQATT and CDR2 SNEGSKA (reference sequence). The CDR3 spans 12 residues. This chain's CDR3 is CSARDQGQPQHF. The CDR3 coding sequence is TGCAGTGCTAGAGACCAAGGTCAGCCCCAGCATTTT.

This clonotype was counted at least ten times. The chain links TRBV9 to TRBJ2-3; TRBD2 agrees at 7 bases. CDR1 and CDR2 from the germline V gene are SGDLS and YYNGEE. After removal of 2 bases from V and 4 bases from J, the junction contained 7 bases not matched to a gene. This CDR3 is 15 amino acids long. In DNA, the CDR3 is TGTGCCAGCAGCGTTAGGGACTATCCTCCAGATACGCAGTATTTT. Its translation: CASSVRDYPPDTQYF. Together with reference TRBV9 and TRBJ2-3, the CDR3 gives the full variable domain: DSGVTQTPKHLITATGQRVTLRCSPRSGDLSVYWYQQSLDQGLQFLIQYYNGEERAKGNILERFSAQQFPDLHSELNLSSLELGDSALYFCASSVRDYPPDTQYFGPGTRLTVL.

The rearrangement uses TRBV20-1 and TRBJ2-7; TRBD2 aligns across 8 bases. The trim removed 6 bases at V and 2 bases at J, leaving 9 bases unmatched. The CDR3 runs 14 residues. Germline CDR1 is DFQATT and CDR2 is SNEGSKA (reference sequence). CDR3 region: CSAINSGKPYEQYF. For the CDR3, the DNA is TGCAGTGCCATCAATAGCGGGAAGCCCTACGAGCAGTACTTC.